The 26 T cell receptor beta chains reported below all come from one sample, sequenced in a study of cytomegalovirus exposure and HLA in healthy donors. Primers for the PCR totalled 60 Vbeta and 13 Jbeta. Using immunoSEQ multiplex PCR, the repertoire was profiled, and TCRdb retains in-frame clones only, with some absent. The sample shows 130,000 or so clones, 80% of them seen only once. The source material was PBMCs. These receptors were taken from a man aged 25-40 years in good health and CMV-seronegative.

This chain connects TRBV7-2 to TRBJ1-2, with a weak D call TRBD1 (6 bases). The CDR3 length is 16 residues. Trimming pared 5 bases from V and 4 bases from J, leaving 20 bases between. Germline values: CDR1 SGHTA, CDR2 FQGNSA. As DNA, the CDR3 is TGTGCCAGCAGCCGACACAGGGACGGCTTAGTCTATGGCTACACCTTC. The encoded protein is CASSRHRDGLVYGYTF.

About this clone: At one end the junction does not follow the germline gene, possibly because of a read error. The rearrangement uses TRBV7-2 and TRBJ2-3; 9 bases map to TRBD2. Germline assignment: CDR1 SGHTA and CDR2 FQGNSA. The CDR3 is made up of 16 amino acids. The CDR3 DNA sequence: TGTGCCAGCAGCCTAGCGGGAATGTTGGGGGGAGATACGCAGTATTTT. Protein sequence: CASSLAGMLGGDTQYF.

The V call is TRBV5-4, the J call TRBJ2-5; 8 nucleotides line up with TRBD2. V lost 5 bases, J lost 3 bases, and 3 bases stayed unmatched. The CDR3 totals 13 residues. Germline CDR1 reads SGHNT; CDR2 reads YYREEE (reference sequence). The CDR3 DNA is TGTGCCAGCAGGTTAGCGGGGAAAGAGACCCAGTACTTC. It encodes CASRLAGKETQYF. The whole variable domain, filled in from reference TRBV5-4 and TRBJ2-5, reads ETGVTQSPTHLIKTRGQQVTLRCSSQSGHNTVSWYQQALGQGPQFIFQYYREEENGRGNFPPRFSGLQFPNYSSELNVNALELDDSALYLCASRLAGKETQYFGPGTRLLVL.

The V gene is TRBV7-9, the J gene TRBJ2-3; 7 bases agree with TRBD2. V shed 5 bases and J 0 bases; nucleotides not matched to a gene: 5. The germline CDR1 and CDR2 sequences are SEHNR and FQNEAQ (reference sequence). The CDR3 has 15 amino acids. CDR3 bases: TGTGCCAGCAGCCCACGGGGGGAAAGCACAGATACGCAGTATTTT. Translating gives CASSPRGESTDTQYF.

This chain links TRBV13 with TRBJ1-2; 7 bases map to TRBD1. The CDR3 contains 12 residues. Germline values: CDR1 PRHDT, CDR2 FYEKMQ (reference sequence). The trim removed 4 bases at V and 6 bases at J, leaving 2 bases unmatched. The DNA of the CDR3 is TGTGCCAGCAGCTCCAGGGGGAATGGCTACACCTTC. Amino acid sequence: CASSSRGNGYTF.

The chain joins TRBV5-1 to TRBJ1-2; 11 nucleotides align to TRBD1. Germline assignment: CDR1 SGHRS and CDR2 YFSETQ. The CDR3 has 17 residues. V was clipped by 0 bases and J by 5 bases; unmatched bases: 9. The CDR3 nucleotides are TGCGCCAGCAGCTTGGAGAGTGGGACAGGGGGGATATATGGCTACACCTTC. Its protein is CASSLESGTGGIYGYTF.

The CDR3 DNA reads as TGTGCCAGCAGCCTAAAGCGACAGCCAAGCTCTGGAAACACCATATATTTT. Translated: CASSLKRQPSSGNTIYF. The rearrangement links TRBV7-9 to TRBJ1-3; weak D call: TRBD1 (5 bases). V shed 5 bases and J shed 0 bases, with 17 bases lying between them. Germline V lookup: CDR1 SEHNR, CDR2 FQNEAQ (reference sequence). This CDR3 spans 17 amino acids.

The rearrangement joins TRBV7-2 to TRBJ2-5, with 15 bases identical to TRBD2. The CDR3 has 16 residues. Germline-derived CDR1 and CDR2 are SGHTA and FQGNSA. Losses at the gene ends were 5 bases for V and 2 bases for J; bases not matched to a gene: 3. Written as DNA, the CDR3 is TGTGCCAGCAGCCGCGGACTAGCGGGGGGGCAAGAGACCCAGTACTTC. Residues: CASSRGLAGGQETQYF.

The DNA for the CDR3 is TGTGCCAGCCGTAATATGCAGACTGAAGCTTTCTTT. Protein product: CASRNMQTEAFF. The genes are TRBV27 and TRBJ1-1; D gene ambiguous. Germline assignment: CDR1 MNHEY and CDR2 SMNVEV (reference sequence). The length of the CDR3 is 12 residues. The V gene lost 8 bases and the J gene lost 5 bases, with 12 bases spanning the gap.

The V and J genes are TRBV7-8 and TRBJ1-1; D gene uncertain. This CDR3 region has 12 residues. Trimming cost V 8 bases and J 3 bases, with 10 bases left between them. Germline CDR1 and CDR2: SGHVS and FQNEAQ. The CDR3 reads CASEGRDTEAFF. The CDR3 DNA follows: TGTGCCAGCGAAGGGCGGGACACTGAAGCTTTCTTT. The complete variable domain, with remaining parts taken from reference TRBV7-8 and TRBJ1-1, reads GAGVSQSPRYKVAKRGQDVALRCDPISGHVSLFWYQQALGQGPEFLTYFQNEAQLDKSGLPSDRFFAERPEGSVSTLKIQRTQQEDSAVYLCASEGRDTEAFFGQGTRLTVV.

This clone was detected only a few times. The chain links TRBV5-1 to TRBJ2-1; 10 bases are shared with TRBD2. CDR3 size: 17 residues. J lost 6 bases, V lost 0 bases, and 9 bases had no gene match. Germline V gene lookup returns CDR1 SGHRS and CDR2 YFSETQ. The CDR3 is CASSLDPSGGRVNEQFF. The CDR3, as DNA: TGCGCCAGCAGCTTGGATCCTAGCGGGGGTAGGGTCAATGAGCAGTTCTTC.

This sequence joins TRBV7-9 and TRBJ2-7; 9 nucleotides align to TRBD1. The germline V gene has CDR1 SEHNR and CDR2 FQNEAQ (reference sequence). V trimming: 1 base; J trimming: 6 bases; junction bases outside the gene matches: 7. The length of the CDR3 is 15 residues. CDR3: CASSLEYRGRLEQYF. Here the CDR3 DNA reads TGTGCCAGCAGCTTAGAGTACAGGGGGCGTCTCGAGCAGTACTTC.

The chain uses TRBV7-2 and TRBJ1-1, with 7 positions matching TRBD1. CDR3 length: 17 residues. J was trimmed by 0 bases and V by 5 bases; bases with no gene match: 12. Germline V gives CDR1 SGHTA, CDR2 FQGNSA. The chain's CDR3 is CASSPPGQLFMNTEAFF. The CDR3 DNA follows: TGTGCCAGCAGCCCCCCGGGACAGTTATTCATGAACACTGAAGCTTTCTTT.

The V call is TRBV5-1, the J call TRBJ2-1; 8 positions match TRBD2. J gave up 0 bases and V 4 bases, and 9 bases lay outside the gene matches. Germline V gene sequence: CDR1 SGHRS, CDR2 YFSETQ. CDR3 length equals 17 residues. CDR3 sequence (DNA): TGCGCCAGCAGCCCGATTAGCGGGGCCAGCTCCTACAATGAGCAGTTCTTC. This sequence encodes CASSPISGASSYNEQFF.

This clone was counted between two and nine times. The chain employs TRBV5-6 and TRBJ2-7; D perhaps matches TRBD1 (5 bases). Germline V lookup: CDR1 SGHDT, CDR2 YYEEEE. Trimming shortened V by 3 bases and J by 1 base, and 8 bases separated the two germline ends. This CDR3 has 13 amino acids. CDR3 in DNA: TGTGCCAGCAGCTCCAGGGTTTCCTACGAGCAGTACTTC. Protein: CASSSRVSYEQYF. Together with reference TRBV5-6 and TRBJ2-7, the CDR3 gives the full variable domain: DAGVTQSPTHLIKTRGQQVTLRCSPKSGHDTVSWYQQALGQGPQFIFQYYEEEERQRGNFPDRFSGHQFPNYSSELNVNALLLGDSALYLCASSSRVSYEQYFGPGTRLTVT.

There are a few counts of this clone. The chain is built from TRBV6-5 and TRBJ2-7; TRBD1 aligns across 9 bases. Looked up from germline, CDR1 is MNHEY and CDR2 is SVGAGI. The V gene end was trimmed by 3 bases and the J gene end by 3 bases; junction bases not matched to a gene: 6. The CDR3 extends over 15 amino acids. The CDR3 sequence is CASSYEWGQGYEQYF. CDR3 DNA sequence: TGTGCCAGCAGTTATGAGTGGGGACAGGGCTACGAGCAGTACTTC.

The chain uses TRBV7-8 and TRBJ1-5; 7 bases agree with TRBD1. The germline CDR1 and CDR2 sequences are SGHVS and FQNEAQ. The CDR3 contains 14 residues. After removal of 5 bases from V and 4 bases from J, the junction contained 5 bases not matched to a gene. The CDR3 reads CASSLGQKNQPQHF. For the CDR3, the DNA is TGTGCCAGCAGCCTGGGACAGAAGAATCAGCCCCAGCATTTT.

This clone was observed a few times. The V and J genes are TRBV18 and TRBJ1-6; TRBD1 matches 10 bases. The CDR3 consists of 15 residues. Trimming removed 3 bases from V and 8 bases from J; junction bases left unmatched: 4. Germline CDR1 and CDR2: KGHSH and LQKENI. CDR3 sequence (DNA): TGTGCCAGCTCACCTCGGGACAGGGGTTATTCACCCCTCCACTTT. Translation gives CASSPRDRGYSPLHF.

This clone has a single count. The chain is built from TRBV6-5 and TRBJ1-2; unclear D gene. Germline CDR1 reads MNHEY; CDR2 reads SVGAGI. This CDR3 has 13 residues. Trimming removed 4 bases from V and 8 bases from J, with 14 bases in between. The DNA for the CDR3 is TGTGCCAGCAGTTGGAGTGTTTTTCGGGGCTACACCTTC. Translated: CASSWSVFRGYTF.

This clone was found a few times. This chain connects TRBV19 to TRBJ1-5, with D tentatively TRBD1 (5 bases). CDR3 length equals 16 residues. Germline V gene sequence: CDR1 LNHDA, CDR2 SQIVND (reference sequence). V lost 7 bases and J 2 bases, leaving 18 bases between the germline ends. This CDR3 reads CASTPVPRVRNQPQHF. The CDR3, as DNA: TGTGCCAGTACCCCTGTCCCCAGGGTACGCAATCAGCCCCAGCATTTT. Complete variable domain (other parts from reference TRBV19 and TRBJ1-5): DGGITQSPKYLFRKEGQNVTLSCEQNLNHDAMYWYRQDPGQGLRLIYYSQIVNDFQKGDIAEGYSVSREKKESFPLTVTSAQKNPTAFYLCASTPVPRVRNQPQHFGDGTRLSIL.

This sequence joins TRBV28 and TRBJ1-5, with D perhaps TRBD1 (5 bases). Deletions cut 2 bases from V and 4 bases from J, with 15 bases between. The CDR3 has 16 residues. Germline values: CDR1 MDHEN, CDR2 SYDVKM. The chain's CDR3 is CASSLTAYQGNQPQHF. DNA for the CDR3: TGTGCCAGCAGTTTAACGGCTTACCAGGGAAATCAGCCCCAGCATTTT.

The genes are TRBV18 and TRBJ2-1; tentative D call: TRBD1 (5 bases). Germline V CDR1 and CDR2: KGHSH, LQKENI. V gave up 7 bases and J gave up 0 bases, with 13 bases separating them. The CDR3 sequence is 15 residues long. The CDR3 spells CASLSQGSSYNEQFF. The CDR3 DNA is TGTGCCAGCTTATCCCAGGGTTCCTCCTACAATGAGCAGTTCTTC.

This sequence joins TRBV25-1 and TRBJ1-2; the match to TRBD1 covers 8 bases. The CDR3 contains 14 residues. Trimming cost V 2 bases and J 7 bases; bases outside gene matches: 6. Germline V CDR1 and CDR2: MGHDK, SYGVNS. CDR3 amino acids: CASSEARGLGGYTF. In nucleotides, the CDR3 is TGTGCCAGCAGTGAAGCCAGGGGGCTTGGTGGCTACACCTTC.

This chain links TRBV6-5 with TRBJ2-5, with TRBD1 matching 8 bases. The CDR3 is 14 residues long. The V segment lost 5 bases and the J segment 7 bases; nucleotides outside the gene matches: 9. Germline V CDR1 and CDR2: MNHEY, SVGAGI. The CDR3: CASSRGQGPGTQYF. For the CDR3, the DNA is TGTGCCAGCAGTCGTGGACAGGGTCCGGGGACCCAGTACTTC.

The gene calls are TRBV5-4 and TRBJ1-2, with 8 bases that match TRBD1. Looked up from germline, CDR1 is SGHNT and CDR2 is YYREEE (reference sequence). The CDR3 loop spans 14 amino acids. V lost 2 bases to trimming and J lost 8 bases; unmatched junction nucleotides: 8. The chain's CDR3 is CASSFGQGRGGYTF. The CDR3 bases are TGTGCCAGCAGCTTCGGACAGGGTAGGGGCGGCTACACCTTC.

The V gene is TRBV5-5, the J gene TRBJ2-2; TRBD1 might be the D (5 bases). The CDR3 spans 12 residues. Germline CDR1 and CDR2: SGHKS and YYEKEE (reference sequence). V gave up 3 bases and J gave up 6 bases, with 6 bases separating them. The CDR3 DNA sequence: TGTGCCAGCAGCTCAGGGTCCGGGGAGCTGTTTTTT. Protein sequence: CASSSGSGELFF.